These 9 T cell receptor beta chains were sequenced from one sample in a study of regulatory T cells in long-lasting Graves disease. Arm-PCR of CDR3 regions with iRepertoire HTBI primers generated TCR beta libraries. One entry per CDR3 protein results from TCRdb running MiXCR on the multiplex PCR reads. The table includes about 530,000 distinct CDR3 sequences, about 15% detected once. Noted time point: newly diagnosed GD, antithyroid drugs for less than 3 months. PBMCs were the source of the RNA used for TCR sequencing. These data were also reused for a study on T cells in Graves' hyperthyroidism and ophthalmopathy.

The sequencing here drew on peripheral blood mononuclear cells (PBMCs), taken at new diagnosis, from a patient treated with antithyroid drugs. These receptors were collected from a woman in her forties or fifties with Graves disease.

This clonotype came up many times. Written as DNA, the CDR3 is TGTGCCAGCAGCTTTAGGGGACACACTGAAGCTTTCTTT. This gives the protein CASSFRGHTEAFF. The V and J genes are TRBV13 and TRBJ1-1; a weak D match, TRBD1 (5 bases). The CDR3 spans 13 residues. With 3 bases removed from V and 3 bases from J, the gap between germline ends came to 8 bases. CDR1 PRHDT and CDR2 FYEKMQ come from the germline V gene (reference sequence).

CDR3 nucleotides: TGTGCCAGCAGCACAGGGATCTCTGGGGCCAACGTCCTGACTTTC. Amino acids: CASSTGISGANVLTF. The chain is built from TRBV12-3 or TRBV12-4 and TRBJ2-6; a weak D match, TRBD1 (6 bases). This CDR3 region has 15 residues. Trimming pared 6 bases from V and 0 bases from J, leaving 9 bases between.

This clonotype showed up many times. The V gene is TRBV11-1, the J gene TRBJ1-1, with no clear D. The V gene lost 4 bases and the J gene lost 3 bases, with 12 bases spanning the gap. Looked up from germline, CDR1 is SGHAT and CDR2 is FQDESV (reference sequence). The length of the CDR3 is 14 residues. The DNA for the CDR3 is TGTGCCAGCAGCTCAAAACGTCGGGACACTGAAGCTTTCTTT. Its protein is CASSSKRRDTEAFF.

This clonotype was observed a few times. The gene calls are TRBV30 and TRBJ1-1; D unresolved. Germline CDR1 reads GTSNPN; CDR2 reads SVGIG (reference sequence). The CDR3 spans 14 residues. Trimming removed 3 bases at V and 11 bases at J, with 22 bases between. The CDR3 DNA is TGTGCCTGGAGCTTACACCCAAATCCCCCCGAGGCTTTCTTT. Its protein is CAWSLHPNPPEAFF.

This clonotype showed up many times. J is TRBJ1-5 and V is TRBV12-3 or TRBV12-4, with 7 bases aligning to TRBD1. This CDR3 spans 14 amino acids. The V gene end was trimmed by 4 bases and the J gene end by 8 bases; junction bases not matched to a gene: 8. This chain's CDR3 is CASSSQTGSEPQHF. In DNA form, the CDR3 reads TGTGCCAGCAGTTCCCAGACAGGGTCGGAGCCCCAGCATTTT.

This clonotype showed up many times. The V and J genes are TRBV12-3 or TRBV12-4 and TRBJ2-5; 7 bases are a match to TRBD2. The CDR3 is 12 residues long. Trimming cost V 6 bases and J 7 bases; bases outside gene matches: 5. CDR3 nucleotide sequence: TGTGCCAGCAGCGGGGGGACCTCGACCCAGTACTTC. Translation: CASSGGTSTQYF.

Ten or more counts support this clonotype. This chain connects TRBV7-6 to TRBJ1-1; 7 bases are shared with TRBD1. Germline loops: CDR1 SGHVS, CDR2 FNYEAQ. The CDR3 consists of 15 residues. V shed 5 bases, J shed 5 bases, and the junction held 11 bases outside the gene matches. CDR3 coding DNA: TGTGCCAGCAGCCCAACAGGGGCCCAGGGGACTGAAGCTTTCTTT. Residues: CASSPTGAQGTEAFF.

There are many counts of this clonotype. This chain links TRBV3-1 with TRBJ2-5; D remains ambiguous. Gene TRBJ2-1 matches the end of the DNA better, so the J call may be wrong. The CDR3 has 12 amino acids. The germline V gene has CDR1 LGHDT and CDR2 YNNKEL (reference sequence). This CDR3 is CASSHLHNEQFF. In DNA form, the CDR3 reads TGTGCCAGCAGCCATTTGCACAATGAGCAGTTCTTC.

There are many counts of this clonotype. The J gene is TRBJ1-5, the V gene TRBV19; 9 positions match TRBD1. V was pared by 5 bases and J by 5 bases, with 10 bases of the junction left unmatched. CDR1 and CDR2 (germline): LNHDA, SQIVND (reference sequence). This CDR3 contains 16 residues. CDR3 loop: CASSFHSGTGHQPQHF. The CDR3 coding sequence is TGTGCCAGTAGTTTCCACTCGGGGACAGGGCATCAGCCCCAGCATTTT.